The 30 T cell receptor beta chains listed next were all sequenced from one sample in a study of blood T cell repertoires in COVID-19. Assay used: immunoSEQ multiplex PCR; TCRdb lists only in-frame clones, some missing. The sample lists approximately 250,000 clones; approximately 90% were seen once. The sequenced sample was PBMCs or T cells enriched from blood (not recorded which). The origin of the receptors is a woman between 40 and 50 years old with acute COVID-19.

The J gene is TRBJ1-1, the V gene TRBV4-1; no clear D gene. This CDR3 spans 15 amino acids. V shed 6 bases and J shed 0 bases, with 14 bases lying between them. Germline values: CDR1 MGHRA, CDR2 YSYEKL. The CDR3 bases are TGCGCCAGCAGACCAATAGCGGTAGTGAACACTGAAGCTTTCTTT. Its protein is CASRPIAVVNTEAFF.

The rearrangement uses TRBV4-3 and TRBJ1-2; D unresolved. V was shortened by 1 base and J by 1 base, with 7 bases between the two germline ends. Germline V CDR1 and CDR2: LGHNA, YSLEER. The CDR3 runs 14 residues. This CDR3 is CASSQAELNYGYTF. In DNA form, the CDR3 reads TGCGCCAGCAGCCAAGCGGAGCTTAACTATGGCTACACCTTC.

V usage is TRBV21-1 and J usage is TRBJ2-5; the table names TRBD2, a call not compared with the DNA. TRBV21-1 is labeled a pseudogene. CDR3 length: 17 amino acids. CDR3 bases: TGTGCCAGCAGCAAAGCGCTTTCGGTTAGGCGGGAGGAGACCCAGTACTTC. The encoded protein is CASSKALSVRREETQYF.

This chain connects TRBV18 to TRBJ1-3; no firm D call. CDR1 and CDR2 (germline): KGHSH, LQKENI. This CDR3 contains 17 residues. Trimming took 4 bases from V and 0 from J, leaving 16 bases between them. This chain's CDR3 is CASSQTAAGSSGNTIYF. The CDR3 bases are TGTGCCAGCTCACAAACGGCGGCTGGTAGCTCTGGAAACACCATATATTTT.

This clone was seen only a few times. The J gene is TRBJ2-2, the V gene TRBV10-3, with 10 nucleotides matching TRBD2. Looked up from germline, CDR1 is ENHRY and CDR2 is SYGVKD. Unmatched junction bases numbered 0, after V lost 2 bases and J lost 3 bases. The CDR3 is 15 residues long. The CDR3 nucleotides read TGTGCCATCAGTGAGGGGACTAGCGACACCGGGGAGCTGTTTTTT. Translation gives CAISEGTSDTGELFF.

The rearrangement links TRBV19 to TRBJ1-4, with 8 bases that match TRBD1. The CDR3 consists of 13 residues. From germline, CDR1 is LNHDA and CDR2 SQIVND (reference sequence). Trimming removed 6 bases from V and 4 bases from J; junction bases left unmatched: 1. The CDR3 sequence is CASRDRDNEKLFF. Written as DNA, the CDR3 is TGTGCCAGTAGGGACAGGGATAATGAAAAACTGTTTTTT. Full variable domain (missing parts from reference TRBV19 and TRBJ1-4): DGGITQSPKYLFRKEGQNVTLSCEQNLNHDAMYWYRQDPGQGLRLIYYSQIVNDFQKGDIAEGYSVSREKKESFPLTVTSAQKNPTAFYLCASRDRDNEKLFFGSGTQLSVL.

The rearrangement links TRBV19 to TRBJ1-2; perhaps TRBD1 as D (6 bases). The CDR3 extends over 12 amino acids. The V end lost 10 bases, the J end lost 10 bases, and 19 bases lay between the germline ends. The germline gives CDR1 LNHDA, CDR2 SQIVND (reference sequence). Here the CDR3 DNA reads TGTGCCACGTCCCAGGGGTCCCGGGCCTACACCTTC. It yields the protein CATSQGSRAYTF.

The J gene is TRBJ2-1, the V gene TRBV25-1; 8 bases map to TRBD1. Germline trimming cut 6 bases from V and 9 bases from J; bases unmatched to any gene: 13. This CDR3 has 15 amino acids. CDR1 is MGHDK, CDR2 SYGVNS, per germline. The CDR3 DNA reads TGTGCCAGCAGCCGTCCGGGACAGGAGAGGGGTGAGCAGTTCTTC. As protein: CASSRPGQERGEQFF.

CDR3 amino acids: CASMAREGTEAFF. For the CDR3, the DNA is TGTGCCAGCATGGCCAGGGAAGGGACTGAAGCTTTCTTT. This rearrangement joins TRBV6-4 to TRBJ1-1; possible D gene TRBD1, 5 bases. The CDR3 spans 13 residues. V shed 7 bases and J shed 5 bases, with 14 bases lying between them. Germline V gene lookup returns CDR1 MRHNA and CDR2 SNTAGT.

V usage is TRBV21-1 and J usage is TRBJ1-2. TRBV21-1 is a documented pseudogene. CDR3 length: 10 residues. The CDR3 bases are TGTGCCAGCAGCCAGACTTCCCTCACCTTC. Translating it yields CASSQTSLTF.

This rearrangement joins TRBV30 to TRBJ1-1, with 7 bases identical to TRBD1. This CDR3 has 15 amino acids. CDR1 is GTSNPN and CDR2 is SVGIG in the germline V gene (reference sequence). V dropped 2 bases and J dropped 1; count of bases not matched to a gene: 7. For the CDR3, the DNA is TGTGCCTGGAGTCCGCCCGACAGGGAGAACACTGAAGCTTTCTTT. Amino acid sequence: CAWSPPDRENTEAFF.

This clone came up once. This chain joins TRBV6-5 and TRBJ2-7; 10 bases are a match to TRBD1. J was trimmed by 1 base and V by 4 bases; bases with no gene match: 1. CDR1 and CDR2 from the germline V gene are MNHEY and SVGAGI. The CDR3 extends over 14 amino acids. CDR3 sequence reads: CASSLGQGSYEQYV. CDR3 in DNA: TGTGCCAGCAGTTTGGGACAGGGGTCCTACGAGCAGTACGTC.

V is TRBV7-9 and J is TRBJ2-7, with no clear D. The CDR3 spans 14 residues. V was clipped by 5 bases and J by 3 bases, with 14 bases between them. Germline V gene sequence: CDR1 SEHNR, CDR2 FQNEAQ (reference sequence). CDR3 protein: CASSGESRDYEQYF. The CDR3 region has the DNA TGTGCCAGCAGCGGAGAAAGCAGAGACTACGAGCAGTACTTC.

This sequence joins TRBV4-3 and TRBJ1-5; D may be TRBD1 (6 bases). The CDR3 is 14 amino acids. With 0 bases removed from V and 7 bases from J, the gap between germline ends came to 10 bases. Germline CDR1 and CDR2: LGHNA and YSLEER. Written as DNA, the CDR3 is TGCGCCAGCAGCCAAGATCAGGGGAAGCAGCCCCAGCATTTT. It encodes CASSQDQGKQPQHF.

CDR3 protein: CASSQLADPYNEQFF. CDR3 bases: TGCGCCAGCAGCCAATTAGCGGATCCCTACAATGAGCAGTTCTTC. The rearrangement links TRBV4-3 to TRBJ2-1; tentative D call: TRBD2 (6 bases). CDR1 is LGHNA, CDR2 YSLEER, per germline. The CDR3 spans 15 residues. V dropped 2 bases and J dropped 2 bases, with 10 bases sitting between them.

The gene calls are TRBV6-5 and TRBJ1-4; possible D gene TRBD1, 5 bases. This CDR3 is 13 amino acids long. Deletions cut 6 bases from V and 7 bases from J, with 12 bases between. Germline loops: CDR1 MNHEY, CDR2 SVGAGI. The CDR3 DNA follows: TGTGCCAGCAGCTGGGAACAGGCTGAAAAACTGTTTTTT. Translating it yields CASSWEQAEKLFF.

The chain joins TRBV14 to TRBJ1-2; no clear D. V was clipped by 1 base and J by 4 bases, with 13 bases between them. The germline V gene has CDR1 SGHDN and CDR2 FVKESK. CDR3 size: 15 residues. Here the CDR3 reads CASSQVAGRGYGYTF. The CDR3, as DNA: TGTGCCAGCAGCCAAGTGGCTGGGAGAGGCTATGGCTACACCTTC.

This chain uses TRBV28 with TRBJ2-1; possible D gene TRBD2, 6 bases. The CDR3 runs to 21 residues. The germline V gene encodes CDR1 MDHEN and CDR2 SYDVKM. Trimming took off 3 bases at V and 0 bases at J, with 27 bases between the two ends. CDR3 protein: CASSFLDFRQSGLSSYNEQFF. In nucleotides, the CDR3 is TGTGCCAGCAGTTTCCTCGACTTCAGACAGAGCGGGTTGAGCTCCTACAATGAGCAGTTCTTC.

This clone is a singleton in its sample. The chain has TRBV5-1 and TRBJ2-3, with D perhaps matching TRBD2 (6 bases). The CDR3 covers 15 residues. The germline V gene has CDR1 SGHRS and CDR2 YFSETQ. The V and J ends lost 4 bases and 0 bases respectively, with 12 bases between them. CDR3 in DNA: TGCGCCAGCAGCCGAATAGCGGAGAGCACAGATACGCAGTATTTT. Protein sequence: CASSRIAESTDTQYF.

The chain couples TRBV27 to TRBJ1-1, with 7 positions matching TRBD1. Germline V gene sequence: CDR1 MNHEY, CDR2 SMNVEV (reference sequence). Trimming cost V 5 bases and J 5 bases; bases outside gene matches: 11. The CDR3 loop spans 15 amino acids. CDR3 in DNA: TGTGCCAGCAGTCGACCGACAGGGTACCCAACTGAAGCTTTCTTT. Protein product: CASSRPTGYPTEAFF.

CDR3 region: CASSSGDNEQFF. CDR3 DNA: TGTGCCAGCAGTTCCGGGGACAATGAGCAGTTCTTC. The chain combines TRBV6-5 with TRBJ2-1; a possible D gene is TRBD2 (5 bases). V lost 4 bases to trimming and J lost 5 bases, with 6 bases between them. The V gene's germline CDR1 is MNHEY and CDR2 SVGAGI. This CDR3 is built from 12 residues.

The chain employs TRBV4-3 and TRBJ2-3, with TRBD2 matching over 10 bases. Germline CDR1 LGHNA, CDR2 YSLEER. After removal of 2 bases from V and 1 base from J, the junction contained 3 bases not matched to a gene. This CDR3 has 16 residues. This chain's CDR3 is CASSQLTSGGTDTQYF. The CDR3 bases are TGCGCCAGCAGCCAACTCACTAGCGGGGGCACAGATACGCAGTATTTT.

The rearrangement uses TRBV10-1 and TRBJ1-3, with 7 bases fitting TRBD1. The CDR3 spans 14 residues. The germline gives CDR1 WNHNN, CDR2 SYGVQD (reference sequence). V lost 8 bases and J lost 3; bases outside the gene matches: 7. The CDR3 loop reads CASQGGGRGNTIYF. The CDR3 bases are TGCGCCAGCCAAGGAGGGGGCCGTGGAAACACCATATATTTT.

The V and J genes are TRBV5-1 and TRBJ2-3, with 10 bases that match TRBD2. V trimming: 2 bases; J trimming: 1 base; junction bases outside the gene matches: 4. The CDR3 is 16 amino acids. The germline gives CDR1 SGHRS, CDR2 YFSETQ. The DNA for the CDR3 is TGCGCCAGCAGCTTTAGCGGGGGGCCCGGCACAGATACGCAGTATTTT. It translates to CASSFSGGPGTDTQYF.

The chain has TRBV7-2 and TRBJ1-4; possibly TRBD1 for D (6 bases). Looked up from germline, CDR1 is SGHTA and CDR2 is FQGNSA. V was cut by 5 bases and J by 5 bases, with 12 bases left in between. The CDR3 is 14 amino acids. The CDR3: CASSPNTGNEKLFF. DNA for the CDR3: TGTGCCAGCAGCCCCAATACAGGGAATGAAAAACTGTTTTTT.

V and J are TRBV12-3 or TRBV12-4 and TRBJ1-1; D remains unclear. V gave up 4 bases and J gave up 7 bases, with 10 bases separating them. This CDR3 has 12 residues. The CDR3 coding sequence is TGTGCCAGCAGTTCGTCACTTAGTGAAGCTTTCTTT. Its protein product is CASSSSLSEAFF.

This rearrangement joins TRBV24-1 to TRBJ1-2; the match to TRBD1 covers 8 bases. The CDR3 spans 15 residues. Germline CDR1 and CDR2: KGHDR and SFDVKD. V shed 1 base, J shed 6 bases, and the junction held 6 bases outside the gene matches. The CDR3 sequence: CATSDFGQGNNGYTF. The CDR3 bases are TGTGCCACCAGTGATTTCGGACAGGGAAATAATGGCTACACCTTC.

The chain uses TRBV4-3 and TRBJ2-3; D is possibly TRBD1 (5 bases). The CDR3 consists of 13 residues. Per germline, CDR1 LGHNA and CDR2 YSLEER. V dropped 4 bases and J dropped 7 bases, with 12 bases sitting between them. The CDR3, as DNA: TGCGCCAGCAGCCGCGCTGACAGTTATACGCAGTATTTT. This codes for CASSRADSYTQYF.

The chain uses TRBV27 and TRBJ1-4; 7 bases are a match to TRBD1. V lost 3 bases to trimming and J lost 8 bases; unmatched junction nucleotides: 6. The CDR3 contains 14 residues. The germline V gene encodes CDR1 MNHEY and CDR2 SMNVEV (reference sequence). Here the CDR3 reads CASSFTGVREKLFF. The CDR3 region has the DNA TGTGCCAGCAGTTTCACAGGGGTTAGAGAAAAACTGTTTTTT.

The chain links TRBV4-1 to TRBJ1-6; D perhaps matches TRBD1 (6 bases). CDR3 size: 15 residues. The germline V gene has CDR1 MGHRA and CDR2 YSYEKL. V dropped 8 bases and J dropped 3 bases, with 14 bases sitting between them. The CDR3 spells CASGAGAHYNSPLHF. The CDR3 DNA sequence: TGCGCCAGCGGGGCAGGGGCCCACTATAATTCACCCCTCCACTTT.